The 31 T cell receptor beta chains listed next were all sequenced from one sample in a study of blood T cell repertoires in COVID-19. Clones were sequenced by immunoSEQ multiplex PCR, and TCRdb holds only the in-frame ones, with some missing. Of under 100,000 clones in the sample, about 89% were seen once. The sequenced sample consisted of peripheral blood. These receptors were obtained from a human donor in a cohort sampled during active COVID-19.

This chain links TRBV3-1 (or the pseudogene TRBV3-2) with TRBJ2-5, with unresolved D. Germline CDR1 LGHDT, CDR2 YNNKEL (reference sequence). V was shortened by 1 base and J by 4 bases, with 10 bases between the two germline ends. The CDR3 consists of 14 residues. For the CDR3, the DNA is TGTGCCAGCAGCCAAGCGTCTAGTGGAGAGACCCAGTACTTC. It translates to CASSQASSGETQYF.

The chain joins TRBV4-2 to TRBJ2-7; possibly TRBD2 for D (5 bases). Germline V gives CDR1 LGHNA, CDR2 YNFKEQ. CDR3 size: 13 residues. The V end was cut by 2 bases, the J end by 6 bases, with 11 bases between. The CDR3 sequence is CASSQPGRGEQYF. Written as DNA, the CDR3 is TGTGCCAGCAGCCAACCCGGACGGGGCGAGCAGTACTTC.

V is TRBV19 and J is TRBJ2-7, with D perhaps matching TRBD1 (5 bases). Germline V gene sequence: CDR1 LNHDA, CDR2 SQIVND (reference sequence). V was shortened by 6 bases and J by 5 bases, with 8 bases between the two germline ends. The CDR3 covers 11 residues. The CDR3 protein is CASRGANEQYF. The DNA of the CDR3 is TGTGCCAGTAGAGGGGCCAACGAGCAGTACTTC.

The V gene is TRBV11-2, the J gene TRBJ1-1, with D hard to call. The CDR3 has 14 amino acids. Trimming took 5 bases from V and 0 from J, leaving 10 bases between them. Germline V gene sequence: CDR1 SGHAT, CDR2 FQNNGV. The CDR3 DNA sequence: TGTGCCAGCAGCCGCCGGGAGATGAACACTGAAGCTTTCTTT. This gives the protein CASSRREMNTEAFF.

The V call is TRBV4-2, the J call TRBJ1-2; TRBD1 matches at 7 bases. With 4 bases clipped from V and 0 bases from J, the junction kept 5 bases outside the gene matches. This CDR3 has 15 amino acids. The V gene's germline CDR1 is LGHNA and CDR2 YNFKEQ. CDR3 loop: CASSPSTGANYGYTF. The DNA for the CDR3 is TGTGCCAGCAGCCCCAGCACAGGGGCTAACTATGGCTACACCTTC.

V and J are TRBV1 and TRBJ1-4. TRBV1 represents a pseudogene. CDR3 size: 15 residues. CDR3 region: CTSSLSGRTNEKLFF. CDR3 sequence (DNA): TGCACCAGCAGTTTGTCGGGTAGGACTAATGAAAAACTGTTTTTT.

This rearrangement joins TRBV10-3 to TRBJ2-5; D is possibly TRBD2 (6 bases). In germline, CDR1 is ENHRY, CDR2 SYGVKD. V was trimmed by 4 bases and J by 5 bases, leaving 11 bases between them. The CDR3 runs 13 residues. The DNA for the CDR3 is TGTGCCATCAGTGGGGCAGGAGGGGAGACCCAGTACTTC. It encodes CAISGAGGETQYF.

The CDR3 region has the DNA TGTGCCAGCAGCTTAATTTTTGGGCAGGGGTTCTTCCACGAGCAGTACTTC. This translates into CASSLIFGQGFFHEQYF. The V and J genes are TRBV7-2 and TRBJ2-7; weak D call: TRBD1 (6 bases). V lost 2 bases and J 5 bases, leaving 22 bases between the germline ends. The CDR3 runs to 17 residues. In germline, CDR1 is SGHTA, CDR2 FQGNSA.

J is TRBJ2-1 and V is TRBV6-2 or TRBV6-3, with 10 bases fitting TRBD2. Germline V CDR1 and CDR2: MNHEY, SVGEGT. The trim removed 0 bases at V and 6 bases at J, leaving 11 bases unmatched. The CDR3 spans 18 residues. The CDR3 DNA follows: TGTGCCAGCAGTTACTCGGTGCCCAGCGGGGGGGGAGGCAATGAGCAGTTCTTC. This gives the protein CASSYSVPSGGGGNEQFF.

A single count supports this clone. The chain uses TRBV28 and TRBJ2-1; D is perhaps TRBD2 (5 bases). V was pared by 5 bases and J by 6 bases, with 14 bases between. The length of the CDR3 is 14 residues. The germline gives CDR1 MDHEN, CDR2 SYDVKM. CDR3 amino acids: CASSELLVTNEQFF. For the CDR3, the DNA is TGTGCCAGCAGTGAGTTACTAGTCACCAATGAGCAGTTCTTC.

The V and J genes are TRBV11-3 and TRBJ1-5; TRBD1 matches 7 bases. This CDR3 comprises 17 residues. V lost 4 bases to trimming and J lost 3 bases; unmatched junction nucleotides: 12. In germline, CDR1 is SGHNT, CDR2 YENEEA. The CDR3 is CASSSDRARSPNQPQHF. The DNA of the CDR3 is TGTGCCAGCAGCTCAGACAGGGCAAGATCCCCCAATCAGCCCCAGCATTTT.

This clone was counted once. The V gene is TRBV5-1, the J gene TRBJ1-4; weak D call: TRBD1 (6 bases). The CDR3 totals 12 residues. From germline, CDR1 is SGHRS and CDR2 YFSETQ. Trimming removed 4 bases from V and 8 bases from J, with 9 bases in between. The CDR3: CASSHQGEKLFF. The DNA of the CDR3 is TGCGCCAGCAGCCATCAGGGGGAAAAACTGTTTTTT.

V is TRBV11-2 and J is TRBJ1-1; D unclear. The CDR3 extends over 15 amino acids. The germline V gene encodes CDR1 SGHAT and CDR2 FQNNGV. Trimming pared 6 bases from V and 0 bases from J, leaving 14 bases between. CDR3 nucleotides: TGTGCCAGCAGTCGTCCCGGGTCATTGAACACTGAAGCTTTCTTT. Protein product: CASSRPGSLNTEAFF.

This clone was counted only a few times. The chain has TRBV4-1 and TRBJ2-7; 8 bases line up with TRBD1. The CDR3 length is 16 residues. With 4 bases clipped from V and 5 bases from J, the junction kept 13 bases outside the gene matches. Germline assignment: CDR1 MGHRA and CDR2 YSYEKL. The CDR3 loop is CASSLGPGGNGNEQYF. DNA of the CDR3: TGCGCCAGCAGCCTCGGCCCAGGGGGCAATGGGAACGAGCAGTACTTC.

The CDR3: CASSLARTANEKLFF. In DNA form, the CDR3 reads TGTGCCAGCAGCTTAGCGCGGACAGCAAATGAAAAACTGTTTTTT. The chain carries TRBV7-2 and TRBJ1-4; D may be TRBD1 (6 bases). Trimming shortened V by 0 bases and J by 5 bases, and 10 bases separated the two germline ends. CDR1 is SGHTA, CDR2 FQGNSA, per germline. The CDR3 totals 15 residues. The variable domain in full, completed from reference TRBV7-2 and TRBJ1-4, reads GAGVSQSPSNKVTEKGKDVELRCDPISGHTALYWYRQSLGQGLEFLIYFQGNSAPDKSGLPSDRFSAERTGGSVSTLTIQRTQQEDSAVYLCASSLARTANEKLFFGSGTQLSVL.

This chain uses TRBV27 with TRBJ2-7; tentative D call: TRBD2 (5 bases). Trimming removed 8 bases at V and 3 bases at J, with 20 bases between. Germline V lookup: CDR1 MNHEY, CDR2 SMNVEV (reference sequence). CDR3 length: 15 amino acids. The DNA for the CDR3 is TGTGCCAGCGCGCCGGGGAGAGAATCCTACTACGAGCAGTACTTC. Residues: CASAPGRESYYEQYF.

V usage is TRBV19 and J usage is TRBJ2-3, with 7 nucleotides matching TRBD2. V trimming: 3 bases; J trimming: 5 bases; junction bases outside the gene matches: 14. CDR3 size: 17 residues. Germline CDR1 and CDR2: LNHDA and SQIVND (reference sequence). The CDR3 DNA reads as TGTGCCAGTAGTATCTTGTGGGGAGGTGGGGGGGAAGATACGCAGTATTTT. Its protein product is CASSILWGGGGEDTQYF.

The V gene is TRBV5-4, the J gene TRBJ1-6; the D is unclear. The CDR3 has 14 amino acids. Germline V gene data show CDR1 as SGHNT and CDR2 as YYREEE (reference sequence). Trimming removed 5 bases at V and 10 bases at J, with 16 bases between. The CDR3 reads CASRLLGDGSPLHF. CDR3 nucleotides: TGTGCCAGCAGGTTGCTCGGGGATGGATCACCCCTCCACTTT.

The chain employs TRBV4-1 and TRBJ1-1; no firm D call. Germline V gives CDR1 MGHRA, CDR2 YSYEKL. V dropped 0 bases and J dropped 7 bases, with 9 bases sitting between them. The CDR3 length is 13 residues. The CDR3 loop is CASSQEGRREAFF. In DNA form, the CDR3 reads TGCGCCAGCAGCCAAGAGGGGAGGCGTGAAGCTTTCTTT.

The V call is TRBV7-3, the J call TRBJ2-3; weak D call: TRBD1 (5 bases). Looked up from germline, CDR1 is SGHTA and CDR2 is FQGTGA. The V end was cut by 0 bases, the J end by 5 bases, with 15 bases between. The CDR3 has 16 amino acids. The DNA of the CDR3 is TGTGCCAGCAGCTTAACGTCAGGGCCCCCGGAAGATACGCAGTATTTT. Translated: CASSLTSGPPEDTQYF.

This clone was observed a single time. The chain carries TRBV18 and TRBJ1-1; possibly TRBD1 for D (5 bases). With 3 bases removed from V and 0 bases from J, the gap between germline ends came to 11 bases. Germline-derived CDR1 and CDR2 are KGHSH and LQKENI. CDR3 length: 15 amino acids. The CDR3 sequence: CASSPGGKMNTEAFF. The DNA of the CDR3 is TGTGCCAGCTCACCGGGGGGTAAGATGAACACTGAAGCTTTCTTT.

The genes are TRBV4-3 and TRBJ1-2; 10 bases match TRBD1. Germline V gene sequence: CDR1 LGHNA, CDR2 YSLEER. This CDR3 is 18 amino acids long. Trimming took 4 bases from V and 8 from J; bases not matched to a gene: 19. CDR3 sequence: CASSRSLPDRGRSYGYTF. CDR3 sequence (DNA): TGCGCCAGCAGCCGATCACTTCCGGACAGGGGGAGAAGTTACGGCTACACCTTC.

The CDR3 coding sequence is TGTGCCAGCAGTGAACAGGGGGCCTACTATGGCTACACCTTC. Its translation is CASSEQGAYYGYTF. The chain joins TRBV28 to TRBJ1-2; 9 nucleotides line up with TRBD1. The germline V gene has CDR1 MDHEN and CDR2 SYDVKM. V lost 5 bases to trimming and J lost 3 bases; unmatched junction nucleotides: 4. This CDR3 region has 14 residues.

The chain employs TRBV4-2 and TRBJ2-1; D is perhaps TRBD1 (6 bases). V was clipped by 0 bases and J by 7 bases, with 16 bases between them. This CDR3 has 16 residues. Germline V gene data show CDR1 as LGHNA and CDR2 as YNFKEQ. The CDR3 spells CASSQDPQGWTNEQFF. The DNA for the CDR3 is TGTGCCAGCAGCCAAGATCCGCAGGGGTGGACAAATGAGCAGTTCTTC.

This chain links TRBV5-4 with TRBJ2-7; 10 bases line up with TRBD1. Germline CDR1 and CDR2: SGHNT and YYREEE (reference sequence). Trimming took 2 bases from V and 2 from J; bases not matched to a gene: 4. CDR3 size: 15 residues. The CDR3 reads CASSFPDRGAYEQYF. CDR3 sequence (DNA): TGTGCCAGCAGCTTCCCGGACAGGGGGGCCTACGAGCAGTACTTC.

For the CDR3, the DNA is TGTGCCAGCAGTGATCGGTCGGGGAAACTGTTTTTT. Amino acid sequence: CASSDRSGKLFF. The gene calls are TRBV6-4 and TRBJ1-4, with D unclear. Per germline, CDR1 MRHNA and CDR2 SNTAGT. Trimming removed 3 bases from V and 11 bases from J, with 10 bases in between. The length of the CDR3 is 12 residues.

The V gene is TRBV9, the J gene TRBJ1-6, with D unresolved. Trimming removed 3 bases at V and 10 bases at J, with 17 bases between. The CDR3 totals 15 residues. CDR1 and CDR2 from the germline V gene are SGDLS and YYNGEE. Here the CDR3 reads CASSEAQMASSPLHF. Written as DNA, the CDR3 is TGTGCCAGCAGCGAGGCACAGATGGCCTCCTCACCCCTCCACTTT.

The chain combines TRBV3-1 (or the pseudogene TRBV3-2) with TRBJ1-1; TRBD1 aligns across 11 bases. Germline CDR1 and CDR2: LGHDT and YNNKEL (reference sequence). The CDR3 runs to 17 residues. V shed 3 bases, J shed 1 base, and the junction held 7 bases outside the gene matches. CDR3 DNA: TGTGCCAGCAGCCAGGGGAGGGACAGGGGGTGGAACACTGAAGCTTTCTTT. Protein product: CASSQGRDRGWNTEAFF.

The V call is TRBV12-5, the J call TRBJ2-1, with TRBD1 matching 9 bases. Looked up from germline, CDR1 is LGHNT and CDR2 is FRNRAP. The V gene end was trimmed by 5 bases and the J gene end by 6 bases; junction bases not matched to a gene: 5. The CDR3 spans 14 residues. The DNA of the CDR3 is TGTGCTAGTGGTACCGGGACAGGGTTCAATGAGCAGTTCTTC. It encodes CASGTGTGFNEQFF.

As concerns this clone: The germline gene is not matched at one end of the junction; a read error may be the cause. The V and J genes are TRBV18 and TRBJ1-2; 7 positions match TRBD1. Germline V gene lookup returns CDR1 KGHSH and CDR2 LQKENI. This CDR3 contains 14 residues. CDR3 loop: CASSPQVDRAVSDF. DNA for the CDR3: TGTGCCAGCTCACCCCAAGTAGACAGGGCCGTGTCGGATTTC.

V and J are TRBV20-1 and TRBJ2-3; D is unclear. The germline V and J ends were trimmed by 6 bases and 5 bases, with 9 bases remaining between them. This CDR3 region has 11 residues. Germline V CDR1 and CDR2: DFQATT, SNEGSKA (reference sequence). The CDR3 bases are TGCAGTGCCCCGAGCCGAGATACGCAGTATTTT. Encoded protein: CSAPSRDTQYF.